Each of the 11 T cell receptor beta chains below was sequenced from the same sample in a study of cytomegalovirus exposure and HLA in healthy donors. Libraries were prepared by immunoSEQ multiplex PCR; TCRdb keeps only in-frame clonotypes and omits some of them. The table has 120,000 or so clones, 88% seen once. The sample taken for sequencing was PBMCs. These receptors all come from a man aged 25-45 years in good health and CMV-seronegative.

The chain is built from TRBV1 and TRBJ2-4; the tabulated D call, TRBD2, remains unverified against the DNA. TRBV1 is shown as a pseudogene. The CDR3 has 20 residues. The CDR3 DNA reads TGCACCAGCAGCCACCTTACTAGCGGGAGGTGTCTAACGGCCAAAAACATTCAGTACTTC. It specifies CTSSHLTSGRCLTAKNIQYF.

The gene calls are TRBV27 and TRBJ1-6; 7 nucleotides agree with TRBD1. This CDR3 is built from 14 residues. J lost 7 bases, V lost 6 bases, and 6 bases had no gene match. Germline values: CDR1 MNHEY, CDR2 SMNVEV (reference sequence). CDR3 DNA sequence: TGTGCCAGCAGGGAGGGGGCCGCGAATTCACCCCTCCACTTT. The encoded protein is CASREGAANSPLHF.

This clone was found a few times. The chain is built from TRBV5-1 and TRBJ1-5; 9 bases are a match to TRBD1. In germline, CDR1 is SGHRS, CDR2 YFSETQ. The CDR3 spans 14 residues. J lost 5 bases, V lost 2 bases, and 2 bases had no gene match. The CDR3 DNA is TGCGCCAGCAGCTTCGGGACAGGGTATCAGCCCCAGCATTTT. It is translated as CASSFGTGYQPQHF.

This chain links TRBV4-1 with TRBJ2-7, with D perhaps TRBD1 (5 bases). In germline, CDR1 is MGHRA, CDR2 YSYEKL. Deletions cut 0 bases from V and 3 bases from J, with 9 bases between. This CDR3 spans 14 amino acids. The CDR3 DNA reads TGCGCCAGCAGCCAAGAGGTGGGGCTCTACGAGCAGTACTTC. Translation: CASSQEVGLYEQYF.

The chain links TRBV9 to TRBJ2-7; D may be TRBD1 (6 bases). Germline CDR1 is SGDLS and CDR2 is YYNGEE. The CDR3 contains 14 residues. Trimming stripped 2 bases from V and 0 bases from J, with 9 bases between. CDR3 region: CASSVGQSSYEQYF. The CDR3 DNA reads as TGTGCCAGCAGCGTTGGACAGAGCTCCTACGAGCAGTACTTC.

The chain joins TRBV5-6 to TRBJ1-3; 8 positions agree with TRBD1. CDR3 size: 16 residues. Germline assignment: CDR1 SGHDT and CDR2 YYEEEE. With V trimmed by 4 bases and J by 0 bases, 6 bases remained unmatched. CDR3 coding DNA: TGTGCCAGCAGCGAAGACAGGGGCCGCTCTGGAAACACCATATATTTT. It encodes CASSEDRGRSGNTIYF. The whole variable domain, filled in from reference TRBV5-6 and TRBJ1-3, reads DAGVTQSPTHLIKTRGQQVTLRCSPKSGHDTVSWYQQALGQGPQFIFQYYEEEERQRGNFPDRFSGHQFPNYSSELNVNALLLGDSALYLCASSEDRGRSGNTIYFGEGSWLTVV.

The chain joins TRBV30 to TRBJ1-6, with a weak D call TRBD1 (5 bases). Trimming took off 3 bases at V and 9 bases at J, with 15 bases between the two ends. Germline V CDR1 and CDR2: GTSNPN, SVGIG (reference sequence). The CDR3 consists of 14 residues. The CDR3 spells CAWREMGGTSPLHF. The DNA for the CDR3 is TGTGCCTGGAGAGAAATGGGGGGTACTTCACCCCTCCACTTT.

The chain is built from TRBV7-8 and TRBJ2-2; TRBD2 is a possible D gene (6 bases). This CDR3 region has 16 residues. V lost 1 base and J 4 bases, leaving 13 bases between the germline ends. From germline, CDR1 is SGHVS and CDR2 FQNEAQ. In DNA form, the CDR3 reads TGTGCCAGCAGCTTAGAAACGGGGGTGAGCACCGGGGAGCTGTTTTTT. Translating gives CASSLETGVSTGELFF.

The CDR3 spells CASSPSGAGGYTF. CDR3 DNA sequence: TGTGCCAGCAGCCCTTCAGGGGCAGGAGGCTACACCTTC. V usage is TRBV6-1 and J usage is TRBJ1-2; the D gene is possibly TRBD1 (6 bases). Trimming pared 6 bases from V and 8 bases from J, leaving 16 bases between. Germline V gives CDR1 MNHNS, CDR2 SASEGT. The CDR3 has 13 residues.

The CDR3 bases are TGTGCCAGCAGTTTATCGACAGGGCTGCAGAAACTGTTTTTT. Its translation is CASSLSTGLQKLFF. V is TRBV27 and J is TRBJ1-4; TRBD1 agrees at 7 bases. Per germline, CDR1 MNHEY and CDR2 SMNVEV (reference sequence). CDR3 length equals 14 residues. V shed 0 bases and J 11 bases; nucleotides not matched to a gene: 6.

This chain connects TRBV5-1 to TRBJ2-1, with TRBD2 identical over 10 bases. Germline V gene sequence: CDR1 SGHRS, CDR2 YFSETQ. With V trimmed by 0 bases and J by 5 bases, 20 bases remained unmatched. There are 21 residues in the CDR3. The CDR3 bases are TGCGCCAGCAGCTTGGCGCGGGGGGGGGACAGTTTACTAGCGGGAAACAATGAGCAGTTCTTC. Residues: CASSLARGGDSLLAGNNEQFF. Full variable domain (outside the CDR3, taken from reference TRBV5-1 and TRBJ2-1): KAGVTQTPRYLIKTRGQQVTLSCSPISGHRSVSWYQQTPGQGLQFLFEYFSETQRNKGNFPGRFSGRQFSNSRSEMNVSTLELGDSALYLCASSLARGGDSLLAGNNEQFFGPGTRLTVL.